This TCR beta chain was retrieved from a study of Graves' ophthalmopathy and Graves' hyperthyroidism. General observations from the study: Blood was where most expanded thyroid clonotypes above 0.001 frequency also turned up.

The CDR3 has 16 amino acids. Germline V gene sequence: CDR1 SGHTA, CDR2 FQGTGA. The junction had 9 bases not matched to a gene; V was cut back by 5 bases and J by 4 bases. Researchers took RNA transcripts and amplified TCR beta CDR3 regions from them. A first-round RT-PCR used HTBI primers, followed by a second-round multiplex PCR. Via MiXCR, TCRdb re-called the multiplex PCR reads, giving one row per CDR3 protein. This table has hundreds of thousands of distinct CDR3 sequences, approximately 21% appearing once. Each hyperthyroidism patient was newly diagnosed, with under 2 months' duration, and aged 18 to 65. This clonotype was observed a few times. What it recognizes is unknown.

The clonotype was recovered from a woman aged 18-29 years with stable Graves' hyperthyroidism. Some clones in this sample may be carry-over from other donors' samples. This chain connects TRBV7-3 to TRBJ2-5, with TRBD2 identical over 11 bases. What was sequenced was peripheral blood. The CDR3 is CASSLGPLAGAETQYF. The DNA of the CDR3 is TGTGCCAGCAGCCTCGGACCACTAGCGGGGGCAGAGACCCAGTACTTC.